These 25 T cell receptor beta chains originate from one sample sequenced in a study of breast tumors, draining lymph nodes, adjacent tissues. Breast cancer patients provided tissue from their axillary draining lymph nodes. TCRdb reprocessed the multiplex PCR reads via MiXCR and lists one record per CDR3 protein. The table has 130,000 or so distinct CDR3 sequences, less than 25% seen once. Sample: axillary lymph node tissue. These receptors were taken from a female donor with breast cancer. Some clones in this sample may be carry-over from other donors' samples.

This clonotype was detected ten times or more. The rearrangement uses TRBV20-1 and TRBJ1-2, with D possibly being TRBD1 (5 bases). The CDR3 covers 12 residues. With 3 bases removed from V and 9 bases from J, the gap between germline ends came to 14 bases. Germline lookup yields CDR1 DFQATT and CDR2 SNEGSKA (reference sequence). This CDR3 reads CSASPGPGSYTF. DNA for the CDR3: TGCAGTGCTAGTCCAGGGCCCGGGAGCTACACCTTC.

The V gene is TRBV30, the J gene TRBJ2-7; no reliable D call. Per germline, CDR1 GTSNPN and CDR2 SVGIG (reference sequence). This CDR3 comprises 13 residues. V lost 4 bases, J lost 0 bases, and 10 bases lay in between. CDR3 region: CAWKPVLSYEQYF. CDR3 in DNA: TGTGCCTGGAAACCGGTGCTCTCCTACGAGCAGTACTTC.

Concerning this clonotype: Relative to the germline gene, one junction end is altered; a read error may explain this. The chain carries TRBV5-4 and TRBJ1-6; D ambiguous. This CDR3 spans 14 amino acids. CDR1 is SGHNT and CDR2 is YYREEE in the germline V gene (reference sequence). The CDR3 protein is CAGSPRTTGSPLHF. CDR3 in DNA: TGTGCCGGCAGCCCGCGGACGACCGGTTCACCCCTCCACTTT. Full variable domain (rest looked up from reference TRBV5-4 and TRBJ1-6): ETGVTQSPTHLIKTRGQQVTLRCSSQSGHNTVSWYQQALGQGPQFIFQYYREEENGRGNFPPRFSGLQFPNYSSELNVNALELDDSALYLCAGSPRTTGSPLHFGNGTRLTVT.

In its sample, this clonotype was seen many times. CDR3 region: CASSPNGGEQYF. CDR3 DNA: TGTGCCAGCAGTCCCAACGGGGGCGAGCAGTACTTC. The V and J genes are TRBV28 and TRBJ2-7, with D perhaps matching TRBD2 (6 bases). The V gene's germline CDR1 is MDHEN and CDR2 SYDVKM. The CDR3 is 12 residues long. Trimming stripped 5 bases from V and 6 bases from J, with 11 bases between.

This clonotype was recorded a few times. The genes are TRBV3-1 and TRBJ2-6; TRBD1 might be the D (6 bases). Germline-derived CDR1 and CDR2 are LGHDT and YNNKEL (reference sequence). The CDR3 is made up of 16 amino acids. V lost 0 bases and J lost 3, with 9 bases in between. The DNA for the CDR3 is TGTGCCAGCAGCCAAGAATGGGGGCTTGGGGCCAACGTCCTGACTTTC. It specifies CASSQEWGLGANVLTF.

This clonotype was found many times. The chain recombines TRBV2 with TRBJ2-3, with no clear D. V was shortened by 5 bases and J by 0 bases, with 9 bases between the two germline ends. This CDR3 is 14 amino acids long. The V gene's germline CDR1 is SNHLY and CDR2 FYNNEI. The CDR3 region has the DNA TGTGCCAGCAGTTTCGCGGCTAGCACAGATACGCAGTATTTT. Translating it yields CASSFAASTDTQYF.

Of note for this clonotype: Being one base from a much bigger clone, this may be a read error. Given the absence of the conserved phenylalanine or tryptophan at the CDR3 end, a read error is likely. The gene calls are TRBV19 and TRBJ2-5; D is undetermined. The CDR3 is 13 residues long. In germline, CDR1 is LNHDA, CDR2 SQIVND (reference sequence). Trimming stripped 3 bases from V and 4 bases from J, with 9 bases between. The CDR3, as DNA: TGTGCCAGTAGTATGGGTCTGATAGAGACCCAGTACCTC. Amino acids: CASSMGLIETQYL.

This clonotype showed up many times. The CDR3 here is CASSLLGRAGVHEQYF. The CDR3 bases are TGTGCCAGCAGCCTTCTAGGGAGGGCGGGGGTCCACGAGCAGTACTTC. The genes are TRBV7-3 and TRBJ2-7; 7 bases are shared with TRBD2. There are 16 residues in the CDR3. V lost 5 bases, J lost 5 bases, and 15 bases stayed unmatched. CDR1 is SGHTA and CDR2 is FQGTGA in the germline V gene.

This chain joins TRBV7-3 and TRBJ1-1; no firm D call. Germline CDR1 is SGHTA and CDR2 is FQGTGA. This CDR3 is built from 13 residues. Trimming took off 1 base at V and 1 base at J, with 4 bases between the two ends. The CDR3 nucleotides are TGTGCCAGCAGCTTAAGACGGAACACTGAAGCTTTCTTT. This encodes CASSLRRNTEAFF.

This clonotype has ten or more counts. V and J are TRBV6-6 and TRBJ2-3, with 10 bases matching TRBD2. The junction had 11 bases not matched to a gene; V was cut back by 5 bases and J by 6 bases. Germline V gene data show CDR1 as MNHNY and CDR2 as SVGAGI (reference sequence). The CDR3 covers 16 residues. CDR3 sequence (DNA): TGTGCCAGCAGTCACGGGCTAGGGACTAGCGACGATACGCAGTATTTT. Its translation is CASSHGLGTSDDTQYF.

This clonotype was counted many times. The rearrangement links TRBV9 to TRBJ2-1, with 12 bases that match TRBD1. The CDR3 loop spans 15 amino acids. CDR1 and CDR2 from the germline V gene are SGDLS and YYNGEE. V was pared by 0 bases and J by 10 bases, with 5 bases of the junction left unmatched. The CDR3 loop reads CASSVGGTGGWEQFF. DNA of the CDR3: TGTGCCAGCAGCGTAGGGGGGACAGGGGGCTGGGAGCAGTTCTTC.

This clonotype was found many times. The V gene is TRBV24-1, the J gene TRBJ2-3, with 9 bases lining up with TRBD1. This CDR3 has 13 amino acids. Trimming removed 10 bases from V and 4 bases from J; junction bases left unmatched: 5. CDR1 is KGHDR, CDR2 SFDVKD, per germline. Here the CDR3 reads CATGTGMADTQYF. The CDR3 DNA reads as TGTGCCACAGGGACAGGGATGGCAGATACGCAGTATTTT.

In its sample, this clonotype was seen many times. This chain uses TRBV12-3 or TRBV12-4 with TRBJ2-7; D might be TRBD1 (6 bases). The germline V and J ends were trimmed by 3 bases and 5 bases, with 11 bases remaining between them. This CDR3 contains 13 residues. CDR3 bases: TGTGCCAGCAGTTTTGGCAGGGGCGACGAGCAGTACTTC. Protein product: CASSFGRGDEQYF.

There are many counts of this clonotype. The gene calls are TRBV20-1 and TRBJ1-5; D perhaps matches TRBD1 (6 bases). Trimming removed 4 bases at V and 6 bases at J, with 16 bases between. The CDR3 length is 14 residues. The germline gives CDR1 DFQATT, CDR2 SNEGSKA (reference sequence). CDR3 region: CSATSAPGAQPQHF. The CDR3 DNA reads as TGCAGTGCTACCTCAGCCCCAGGGGCTCAGCCCCAGCATTTT.

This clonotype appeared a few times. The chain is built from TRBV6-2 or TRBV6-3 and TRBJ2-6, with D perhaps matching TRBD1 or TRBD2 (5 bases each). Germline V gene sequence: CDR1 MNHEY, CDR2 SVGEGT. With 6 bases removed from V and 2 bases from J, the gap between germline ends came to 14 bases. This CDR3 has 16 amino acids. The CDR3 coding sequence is TGTGCCAGCAGCCCGAGGGGCGGACCTGGGGCCAACGTCCTGACTTTC. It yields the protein CASSPRGGPGANVLTF.

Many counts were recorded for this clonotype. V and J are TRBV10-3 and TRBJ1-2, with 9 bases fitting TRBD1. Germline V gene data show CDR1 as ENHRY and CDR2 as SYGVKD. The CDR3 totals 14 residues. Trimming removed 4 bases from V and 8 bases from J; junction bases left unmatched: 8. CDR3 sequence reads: CAISGDRVAEGYTF. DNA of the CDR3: TGTGCCATCAGTGGGGACAGGGTTGCGGAAGGCTACACCTTC.

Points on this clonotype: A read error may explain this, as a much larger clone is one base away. Written as DNA, the CDR3 is TGCGCCAGCAGCGGAGGGACTAGCGTAGGATCGAGATACCCTGGGGCCAACGTCCTGACTTTC. Translated: CASSGGTSVGSRYPGANVLTF. The rearrangement uses TRBV5-1 and TRBJ2-6; 10 nucleotides align to TRBD2. In germline, CDR1 is SGHRS, CDR2 YFSETQ. This CDR3 region has 21 residues. Germline trimming cut 4 bases from V and 2 bases from J; bases unmatched to any gene: 18.

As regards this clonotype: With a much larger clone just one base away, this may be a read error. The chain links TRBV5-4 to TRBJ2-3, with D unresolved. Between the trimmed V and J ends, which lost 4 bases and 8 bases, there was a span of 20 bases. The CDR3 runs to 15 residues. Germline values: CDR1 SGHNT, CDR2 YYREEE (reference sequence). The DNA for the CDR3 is TGTGCCAGCAGCCTCGGGCTAGGTATTGCAGGTACGCAGTATTTT. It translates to CASSLGLGIAGTQYF.

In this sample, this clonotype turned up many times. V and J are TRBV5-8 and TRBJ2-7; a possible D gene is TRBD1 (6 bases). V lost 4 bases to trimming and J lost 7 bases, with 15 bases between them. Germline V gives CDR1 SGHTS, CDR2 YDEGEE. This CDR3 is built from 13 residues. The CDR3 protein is CASSVIQGREQYF. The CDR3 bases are TGTGCCAGCAGCGTCATACAGGGTAGGGAGCAGTACTTC.

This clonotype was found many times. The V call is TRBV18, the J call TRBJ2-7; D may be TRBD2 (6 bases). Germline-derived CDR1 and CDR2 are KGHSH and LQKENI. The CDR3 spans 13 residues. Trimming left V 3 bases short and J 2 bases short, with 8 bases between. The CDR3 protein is CASSPGGPYEQYF. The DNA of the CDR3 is TGTGCCAGCTCACCGGGAGGACCCTACGAGCAGTACTTC.

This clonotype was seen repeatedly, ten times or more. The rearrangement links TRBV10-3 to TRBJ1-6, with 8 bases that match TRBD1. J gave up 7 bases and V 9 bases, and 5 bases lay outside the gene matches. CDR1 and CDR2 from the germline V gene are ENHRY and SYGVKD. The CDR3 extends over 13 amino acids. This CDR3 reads CAIGTGGNSPLHF. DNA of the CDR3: TGTGCCATAGGAACAGGGGGGAATTCACCCCTCCACTTT.

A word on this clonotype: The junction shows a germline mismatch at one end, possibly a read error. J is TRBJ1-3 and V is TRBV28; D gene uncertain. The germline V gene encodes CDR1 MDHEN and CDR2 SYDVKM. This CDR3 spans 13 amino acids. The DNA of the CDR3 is TGTGCCAGCACGACGCCTCTAGGAAACACCGTATATTTT. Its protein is CASTTPLGNTVYF. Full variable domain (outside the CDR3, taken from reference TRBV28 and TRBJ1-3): DVKVTQSSRYLVKRTGEKVFLECVQDMDHENMFWYRQDPGLGLRLIYFSYDVKMKEKGDIPEGYSVSREKKERFSLILESASTNQTSMYLCASTTPLGNTVYFGEGSWLTVV.

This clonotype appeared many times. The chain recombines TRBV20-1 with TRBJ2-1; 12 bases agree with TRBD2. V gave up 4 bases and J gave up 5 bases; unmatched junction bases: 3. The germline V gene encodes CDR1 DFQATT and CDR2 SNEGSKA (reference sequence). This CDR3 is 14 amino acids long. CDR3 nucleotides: TGCAGTGCTACCCGACTAGCGGGAGACAATGAGCAGTTCTTC. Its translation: CSATRLAGDNEQFF.

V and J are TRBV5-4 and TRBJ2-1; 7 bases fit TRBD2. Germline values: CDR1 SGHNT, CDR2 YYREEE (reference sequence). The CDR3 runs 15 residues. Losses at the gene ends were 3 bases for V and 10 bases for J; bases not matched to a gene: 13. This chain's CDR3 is CASSSSGDYLGEQFF. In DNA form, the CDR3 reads TGTGCCAGCAGCTCGTCGGGGGACTACCTTGGAGAGCAGTTCTTC.

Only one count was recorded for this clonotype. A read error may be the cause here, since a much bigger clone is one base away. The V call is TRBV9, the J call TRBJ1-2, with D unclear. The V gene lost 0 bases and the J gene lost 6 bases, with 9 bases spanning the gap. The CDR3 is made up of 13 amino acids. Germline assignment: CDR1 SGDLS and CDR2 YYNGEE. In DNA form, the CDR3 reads TGTGCCAGCAGCGTAGGCTCACGGGATGGCTACACCTTC. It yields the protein CASSVGSRDGYTF.